These 8 T cell receptor beta chains were sequenced from one sample in a study of Graves' ophthalmopathy and Graves' hyperthyroidism. The TCR beta CDR3 regions underwent amplification from RNA transcripts. In the first round, RT-PCR was carried out with HTBI primers, and a multiplex PCR formed the second round. Via MiXCR, TCRdb re-called the multiplex PCR reads, giving one row per CDR3 protein. The table shows under 800,000 distinct CDR3 sequences, with approximately 21% occurring only once. The sample was peripheral blood. The receptors shown here come from a young woman with stable Graves' hyperthyroidism. Some clones in this sample may be carry-over from other donors' samples.

This clonotype showed up many times. The J gene is TRBJ1-1, the V gene TRBV19; perhaps TRBD1 as D (6 bases). The CDR3 extends over 16 amino acids. V lost 2 bases, J lost 1 base, and 14 bases lay in between. Germline V CDR1 and CDR2: LNHDA, SQIVND (reference sequence). The CDR3 DNA sequence: TGTGCCAGTAGTATATATACAGGGAGAAAGAACACTGAAGCTTTCTTT. Translating gives CASSIYTGRKNTEAFF.

This clonotype has at least ten counts. The chain's CDR3 is CASRQGGGYEQYF. The CDR3 DNA is TGCGCCAGCCGACAGGGAGGGGGCTACGAGCAGTACTTC. This chain links TRBV5-1 with TRBJ2-7; TRBD1 or TRBD2 may be the D gene (7 bases each). The CDR3 is 13 residues long. V was cut by 7 bases and J by 3 bases, with 14 bases left in between. The germline V gene encodes CDR1 SGHRS and CDR2 YFSETQ. Full variable domain (outside the CDR3, taken from reference TRBV5-1 and TRBJ2-7): KAGVTQTPRYLIKTRGQQVTLSCSPISGHRSVSWYQQTPGQGLQFLFEYFSETQRNKGNFPGRFSGRQFSNSRSEMNVSTLELGDSALYLCASRQGGGYEQYFGPGTRLTVT.

The sample holds a few counts of this clonotype. The chain joins TRBV18 to TRBJ2-7, with 8 nucleotides matching TRBD1. CDR3 length: 15 residues. From germline, CDR1 is KGHSH and CDR2 LQKENI. V dropped 4 bases and J dropped 7; count of bases not matched to a gene: 12. CDR3 DNA sequence: TGTGCCAGCTCACTCGGACAGGGCCACTCGGGAGAGCAGTACTTC. Residues: CASSLGQGHSGEQYF.

The table lists this clonotype with a count of one. V and J are TRBV28 and TRBJ2-7; 7 bases line up with TRBD2. The CDR3 runs to 15 residues. Germline CDR1 reads MDHEN; CDR2 reads SYDVKM. V trimming: 2 bases; J trimming: 3 bases; junction bases outside the gene matches: 7. For the CDR3, the DNA is TGTGCCAGCAGTTTAGCTAAGGGCGGGAGCTACGAGCAGTACTTC. Its protein is CASSLAKGGSYEQYF.

A few counts support this clonotype. The CDR3 DNA reads TGCAGCGTTGCCGGGCAGGGGGGCGGGGAGCTGTTTTTT. It yields the protein CSVAGQGGGELFF. V gene TRBV29-1 combines with J gene TRBJ2-2; the D gene is possibly TRBD1 (7 bases). The germline CDR1 and CDR2 sequences are SQVTM and ANQGSEA. This CDR3 contains 13 residues. The germline V and J ends were trimmed by 4 bases and 7 bases, with 13 bases remaining between them.

The table lists this clonotype with many counts. This chain connects TRBV7-9 to TRBJ1-6; D gene unclear. The CDR3 is 13 residues long. Trimming took off 2 bases at V and 6 bases at J, with 5 bases between the two ends. The germline gives CDR1 SEHNR, CDR2 FQNEAQ (reference sequence). This CDR3 reads CASSLPGNSPLHF. The CDR3 bases are TGTGCCAGCAGCTTACCCGGTAATTCACCCCTCCACTTT.

CDR3 in DNA: TGTGCCAGCAGCTTGAGGGACGTCGAGCAGTACTTC. The encoded protein is CASSLRDVEQYF. The rearrangement uses TRBV6-2 or TRBV6-3 and TRBJ2-7; D possibly matches TRBD1 or TRBD2 (5 bases each). V lost 6 bases, J lost 6 bases, and 12 bases lay in between. The CDR3 runs to 12 residues. Germline values: CDR1 MNHEY, CDR2 SVGEGT.

This clonotype was counted at least ten times. This sequence joins TRBV6-1 and TRBJ2-7; a weak D match, TRBD2 (6 bases). V lost 4 bases, J lost 6 bases, and 22 bases lay in between. CDR1 MNHNS and CDR2 SASEGT come from the germline V gene. The CDR3 extends over 16 amino acids. The CDR3 sequence: CASSGSAGASPGEQYF. The CDR3 DNA is TGTGCCAGCAGTGGCTCAGCGGGTGCGTCTCCTGGCGAGCAGTACTTC.